The 12 T cell receptor beta chains below come from one sample, sequenced in a study of cytomegalovirus exposure and HLA in healthy donors. PCR primers comprised 60 Vbeta and 13 Jbeta primers. Assay used: immunoSEQ multiplex PCR; TCRdb lists only in-frame clones, some missing. The table records 250,000 or so clones, 85% to 95% of them present only once. The material sequenced was PBMCs. These receptors were obtained from a girl aged 2 to 10 in good health and CMV-seronegative.

This chain uses TRBV7-3 with TRBJ2-1, with 7 bases fitting TRBD2. The CDR3 has 14 residues. Germline V gene lookup returns CDR1 SGHTA and CDR2 FQGTGA. With 5 bases clipped from V and 7 bases from J, the junction kept 8 bases outside the gene matches. Here the CDR3 reads CASSLSGESNEQFF. The CDR3 DNA sequence: TGTGCCAGCAGCCTGAGCGGGGAATCGAATGAGCAGTTCTTC.

The CDR3 loop reads CASSKAGQVIIRGNTIYF. The CDR3 coding sequence is TGTGCCAGCAGCAAAGCGGGACAGGTCATAATTCGGGGAAACACCATATATTTT. V gene TRBV21-1 combines with J gene TRBJ1-3; TRBD1, the D gene given by the table, was not confirmed from the DNA. TRBV21-1 is listed as a pseudogene. The CDR3 runs to 18 residues.

This chain uses TRBV10-1 with TRBJ2-1; TRBD1 matches at 9 bases. The J segment lost 7 bases and the V segment lost 4 bases, leaving 8 bases of the junction unmatched. Germline V gene sequence: CDR1 WNHNN, CDR2 SYGVQD (reference sequence). The CDR3 spans 15 residues. The CDR3 loop reads CASSGGQGAWNEQFF. As DNA, the CDR3 is TGCGCCAGCAGTGGGGGACAGGGAGCCTGGAATGAGCAGTTCTTC.

The rearrangement joins TRBV4-1 to TRBJ1-2, with TRBD1 as a possible D gene (5 bases). Trimming cost V 6 bases and J 3 bases, with 17 bases left between them. From germline, CDR1 is MGHRA and CDR2 YSYEKL. This CDR3 is built from 15 residues. As DNA, the CDR3 is TGCGCCAGCAGTAGTCGACAGTCCAGAGACTATGGCTACACCTTC. It translates to CASSSRQSRDYGYTF.

The chain uses TRBV13 and TRBJ2-7, with a weak D call TRBD1 (6 bases). The CDR3 has 17 residues. CDR1 is PRHDT and CDR2 is FYEKMQ in the germline V gene (reference sequence). Trimming took off 1 base at V and 0 bases at J, with 16 bases between the two ends. The CDR3 sequence is CASSLEGGQVGSYEQYF. CDR3 DNA: TGTGCCAGCAGCTTAGAAGGGGGTCAGGTGGGCTCCTACGAGCAGTACTTC.

V is TRBV4-1 and J is TRBJ2-7; TRBD1 might be the D (6 bases). This CDR3 contains 14 residues. V lost 3 bases, J lost 5 bases, and 14 bases lay in between. The V gene's germline CDR1 is MGHRA and CDR2 YSYEKL. In DNA form, the CDR3 reads TGCGCCAGCAGCCATCCCGGTCGGACAGACGAGCAGTACTTC. Amino acid sequence: CASSHPGRTDEQYF.

This clone appeared a few times. V is TRBV10-3 and J is TRBJ1-4; TRBD1 agrees at 9 bases. Germline-derived CDR1 and CDR2 are ENHRY and SYGVKD. The CDR3 totals 15 residues. V shed 6 bases and J 6 bases; nucleotides not matched to a gene: 8. CDR3 nucleotide sequence: TGTGCCATCAGCAAGACCGGGACAGGGCATGAAAAACTGTTTTTT. This translates into CAISKTGTGHEKLFF.

The chain carries TRBV19 and TRBJ2-5; the D gene is possibly TRBD2 (5 bases). V lost 3 bases and J 5 bases, leaving 16 bases between the germline ends. The CDR3 is 15 amino acids. Looked up from germline, CDR1 is LNHDA and CDR2 is SQIVND (reference sequence). CDR3 nucleotide sequence: TGTGCCAGTAGTATTGGAGCGGAGATCTTGGAGACCCAGTACTTC. Protein product: CASSIGAEILETQYF.

This chain uses TRBV5-4 with TRBJ1-1; D not certain. CDR1 and CDR2 from the germline V gene are SGHNT and YYREEE (reference sequence). This CDR3 comprises 14 residues. The ends were cut back, 0 bases at V and 8 bases at J, with 14 bases in the middle. The CDR3 region is CASSLEDWSEEAFF. DNA for the CDR3: TGTGCCAGCAGCTTGGAGGACTGGTCCGAAGAAGCTTTCTTT.

The J gene is TRBJ2-1, the V gene TRBV12-5; 7 positions match TRBD1. CDR1 is LGHNT and CDR2 is FRNRAP in the germline V gene. The ends lost 6 bases at V and 6 bases at J; junction bases unmatched: 5. The CDR3 has 13 residues. This CDR3 reads CASGYTGVNEQFF. In DNA, the CDR3 is TGTGCTAGTGGATATACAGGGGTCAATGAGCAGTTCTTC.

J is TRBJ2-1 and V is TRBV7-6; 9 bases match TRBD2. The CDR3 loop spans 15 amino acids. Germline values: CDR1 SGHVS, CDR2 FNYEAQ. The V segment lost 5 bases and the J segment 4 bases; nucleotides outside the gene matches: 6. The CDR3 loop is CASSPSGGTYNEQFF. The CDR3 DNA reads as TGTGCCAGCAGCCCAAGCGGGGGGACATACAATGAGCAGTTCTTC.

V and J are TRBV10-2 and TRBJ2-7; D might be TRBD1 (6 bases). CDR3 length: 13 residues. Trimming removed 4 bases at V and 9 bases at J, with 16 bases between. Germline CDR1 reads WSHSY; CDR2 reads SAAADI. This chain's CDR3 is CASSVPGAQGQYF. In DNA, the CDR3 is TGCGCCAGCAGTGTCCCAGGGGCACAGGGGCAGTACTTC.